This T cell receptor beta chain was observed in a study of cytomegalovirus exposure and HLA in healthy donors. Background on the study: A subsequent analysis stated that the approximately 120 validation repertoires were run on the same platform as the approximately 710 first-cohort repertoires. Overall study results and limits: According to the study, some 160 TCR beta chains were cytomegalovirus-associated.

The repertoire was sequenced with immunoSEQ multiplex PCR; TCRdb's copy has only in-frame clones and lacks some. The sample has under 150,000 clones, around nine tenths seen once. V was pared by 5 bases and J by 4 bases, with 17 bases between. CDR1 and CDR2 (germline): MNHEY, SMNVEV (reference sequence). The CDR3 has 15 amino acids. Separate from the approximately 720-subject first cohort was the approximately 130-subject validation cohort, to which the donors belonged. Worth noting for this clone: Its matching antigen is unknown.

The genes are TRBV27 and TRBJ2-5; tentatively, D is TRBD1 (5 bases). The sequencing sample was made of PBMCs. The source of this sequence is a man between 18 and 35 years old in good health and CMV-seropositive. DNA of the CDR3: TGTGCCAGCAGTGTCTCAAGGGGTTTCGGAGAGACCCAGTACTTC. This codes for CASSVSRGFGETQYF.